This is a list of T cell receptor beta chains from one sample in a study of regulatory T cells in long-lasting Graves disease. TCRdb re-called the multiplex PCR reads with MiXCR, one entry per CDR3 protein. The sample carries hundreds of thousands of distinct CDR3 sequences, about 16% recorded once. The sample also formed part of further work on T cells in Graves' hyperthyroidism and ophthalmopathy.

Here the sequenced sample was peripheral blood mononuclear cells (PBMCs), taken at new diagnosis, from a patient treated with antithyroid drugs. Source of these receptors: a woman aged 35 to 59 with Graves disease. Each CDR3 is given with its conserved first and last residue. D genes are given only for firm matches. Rows may omit the clone size; those that give it use once, few, many or a size class.

len | d_gene | j_gene | v_gene | abundance | CDR3aa | CDR3nt
14 | TRBD1 | TRBJ1-2 | TRBV10-3 | NA | CAISEAQGADGYTF | TGTGCCATCAGTGAAGCGCAGGGGGCTGATGGCTACACCTTC
15 | NA | TRBJ1-6 | TRBV6-1 | NA | CASSESGAGHSPLHF | TGTGCCAGCAGTGAATCCGGGGCTGGGCATTCACCCCTCCACTTT
15 | TRBD2 | TRBJ2-7 | TRBV20-1 | few | CSARGRAGYPYEQYF | TGCAGTGCTAGAGGCCGAGCGGGATACCCCTACGAGCAGTACTTC
15 | TRBD1 | TRBJ2-7 | TRBV5-1 | few | CASSLQDRGFDEQYF | TGCGCCAGCAGCTTACAGGACAGGGGCTTTGACGAGCAGTACTTC
17 | TRBD1 | TRBJ2-3 | TRBV7-6 | NA | CASSLGIGTGGTDTQYF | TGTGCCAGCAGCTTAGGCATCGGGACAGGGGGCACAGATACGCAGTATTTT
13 | NA | TRBJ1-2 | TRBV6-1 | many | CASSGTINYGYTF | TGTGCCAGCAGCGGCACCATTAACTATGGCTACACCTTC
13 | NA | TRBJ2-2 | TRBV12-3/TRBV12-4 | many | CASRPPNTGELFF | TGTGCCTCGAGACCGCCGAACACCGGGGAGCTGTTTTTT
16 | TRBD2 | TRBJ2-2 | TRBV12-3/TRBV12-4 | many | CASRSTSGGPDGELFF | TGTGCCAGCAGGTCGACTAGCGGGGGGCCCGACGGGGAGCTGTTTTTT
16 | NA | TRBJ1-1 | TRBV5-6 | few | CASSYLGTALNTEAFF | TGTGCCAGCAGCTATCTCGGAACGGCCTTGAACACTGAAGCTTTCTTT
13 | NA | TRBJ1-1 | TRBV6-1 | few | CASVGAGRTEAFF | TGTGCCAGCGTTGGGGCAGGGCGAACTGAAGCTTTCTTT
14 | TRBD1 | TRBJ2-7 | TRBV5-6 | many | CASSRGGLSYEQYF | TGTGCCAGCAGCAGAGGGGGCCTTTCCTACGAGCAGTACTTC
16 | NA | TRBJ2-7 | TRBV14 | few | CASSPEGWAPSYEQYF | TGTGCCAGCAGCCCTGAGGGTTGGGCCCCCTCCTACGAGCAGTACTTC
18 | TRBD1 | TRBJ1-2 | TRBV10-3 | few | CAISEMGQGLSMGYGYTF | TGTGCCATCAGTGAGATGGGACAGGGACTATCTATGGGCTATGGCTACACCTTC
16 | NA | TRBJ2-3 | TRBV10-3 | many | CASGASLAINTDTQYF | TGTGCCAGCGGGGCAAGTCTCGCAATAAACACAGATACGCAGTATTTT
16 | NA | TRBJ2-7 | TRBV27 | NA | CASSLSYARAGDEQYF | TGTGCCAGCAGTTTATCGTATGCCAGGGCCGGGGACGAGCAGTACTTC